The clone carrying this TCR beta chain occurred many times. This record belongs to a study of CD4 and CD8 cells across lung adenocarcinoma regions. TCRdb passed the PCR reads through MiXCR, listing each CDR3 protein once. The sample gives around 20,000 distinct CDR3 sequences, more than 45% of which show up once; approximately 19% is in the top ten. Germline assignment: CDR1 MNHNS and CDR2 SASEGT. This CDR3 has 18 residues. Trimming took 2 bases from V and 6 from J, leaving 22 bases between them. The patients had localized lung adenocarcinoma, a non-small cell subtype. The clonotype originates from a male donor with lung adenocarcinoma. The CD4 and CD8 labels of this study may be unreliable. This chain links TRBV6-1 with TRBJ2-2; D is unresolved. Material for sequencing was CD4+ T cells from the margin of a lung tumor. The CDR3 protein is CASSETGFLKGGPGELFF. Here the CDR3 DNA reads TGTGCCAGCAGTGAAACGGGTTTTCTGAAGGGTGGCCCCGGGGAGCTGTTTTTT.